The source of this T cell receptor (beta chain) is a study of T cells after yellow fever vaccination. Study-wide findings and caveats: Once the booster was given, most primary-vaccination clones reappeared, at 95% to 98% for CD4 and 88% for CD8. The CD4 and CD8 compartments had a small share of their clonotypes in common.

The authors made TCR cDNA by 5'RACE template switching, adding a universal primer site and UMIs. From the 5' RACE reads, TCRdb called clonotypes with MiXCR, one entry per CDR3 protein. The repertoire holds 200,000 to 300,000 distinct CDR3 sequences, with roughly 7.2% as singletons. This clonotype came up a few times. Its antigen is not known. The V gene's germline CDR1 is SGHRS and CDR2 YFSETQ. This CDR3 has 15 amino acids. Deletions cut 7 bases from V and 2 bases from J, with 17 bases between. The chain has TRBV5-1 and TRBJ2-3, with a tentative D call TRBD2 (5 bases). This TCR came from a young man who received the YFV17D yellow fever vaccine. This specimen consisted of CD4+ T cells sorted from PBMCs, obtained 15 days after the yellow fever booster vaccination. The CDR3 DNA reads as TGCGCCAGCGTCCTATCCCCTAGCCACACAGATACGCAGTATTTT. Protein: CASVLSPSHTDTQYF.